This T cell receptor (beta chain) is from a study of T cell responses to AZD1222 COVID-19 vaccine. The trim removed 6 bases at V and 9 bases at J, leaving 11 bases unmatched. The CDR3 is 14 residues long. Germline V gene sequence: CDR1 KGHSH, CDR2 LQKENI. Produced via immunoSEQ multiplex PCR; TCRdb's table is partial and in-frame only. The table shows 95,000 to 110,000 clones, with about 85% occurring only once. This clone was observed a single time. The clonotype comes from an adult who received the AZD1222 COVID-19 vaccine. Sequenced material: peripheral blood, taken 28 days after the second AZD1222 dose. V usage is TRBV18 and J usage is TRBJ2-1, with 7 bases matching TRBD2. The CDR3 bases are TGTGCCAGCTCCCAGAGGACGGGACTAAGTGAGCAGTTCTTC. Residues: CASSQRTGLSEQFF. Complete variable domain (other parts from reference TRBV18 and TRBJ2-1): NAGVMQNPRHLVRRRGQEARLRCSPMKGHSHVYWYRQLPEEGLKFMVYLQKENIIDESGMPKERFSAEFPKEGPSILRIQQVVRGDSAAYFCASSQRTGLSEQFFGPGTRLTVL.